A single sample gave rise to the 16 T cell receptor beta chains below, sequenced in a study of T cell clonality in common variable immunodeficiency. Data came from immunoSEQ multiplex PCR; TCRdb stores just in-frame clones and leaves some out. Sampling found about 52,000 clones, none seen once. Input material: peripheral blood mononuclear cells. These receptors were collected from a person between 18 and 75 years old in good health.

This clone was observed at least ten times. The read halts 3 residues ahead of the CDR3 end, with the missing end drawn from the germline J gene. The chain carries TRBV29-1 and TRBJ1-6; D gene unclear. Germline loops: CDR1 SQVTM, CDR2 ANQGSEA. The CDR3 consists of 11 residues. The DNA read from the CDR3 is TGCAGCGTTTTCTGGGCAGGTTCC. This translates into CSVFWAGS. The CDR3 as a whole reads CSVFWAGSLHF.

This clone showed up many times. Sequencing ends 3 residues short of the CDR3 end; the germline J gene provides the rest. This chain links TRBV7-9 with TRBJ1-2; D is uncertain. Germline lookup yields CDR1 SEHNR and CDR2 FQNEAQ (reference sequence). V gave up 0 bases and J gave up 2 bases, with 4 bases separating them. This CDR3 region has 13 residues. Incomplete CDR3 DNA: TGTGCCAGCAGCTTAGCAGGCAACTATGGC. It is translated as CASSLAGNYG. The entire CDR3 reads CASSLAGNYGYTF. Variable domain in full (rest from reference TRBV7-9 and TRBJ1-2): DTGVSQNPRHKITKRGQNVTFRCDPISEHNRLYWYRQTLGQGPEFLTYFQNEAQLEKSRLLSDRFSAERPKGSFSTLEIQRTEQGDSAMYLCASSLAGNYGYTFGSGTRLTVV.

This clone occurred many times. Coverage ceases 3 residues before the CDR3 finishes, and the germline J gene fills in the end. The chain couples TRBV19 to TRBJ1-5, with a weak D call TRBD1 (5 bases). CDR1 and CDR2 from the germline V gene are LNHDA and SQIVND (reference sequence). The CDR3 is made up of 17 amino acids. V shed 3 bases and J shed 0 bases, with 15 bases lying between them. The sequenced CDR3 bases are TGTGCCAGTAGTATGGCGGCGTTGACAGTTAGCAATCAGCCC. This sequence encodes CASSMAALTVSNQP. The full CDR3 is CASSMAALTVSNQPQHF.

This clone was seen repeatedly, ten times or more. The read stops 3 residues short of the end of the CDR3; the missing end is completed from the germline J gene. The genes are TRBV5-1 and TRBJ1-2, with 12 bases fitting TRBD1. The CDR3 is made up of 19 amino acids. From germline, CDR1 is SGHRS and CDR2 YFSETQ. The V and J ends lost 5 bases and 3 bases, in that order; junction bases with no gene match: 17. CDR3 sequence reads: CASRVKGTGGASTDYGYTF. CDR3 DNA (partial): TGCGCCAGCAGGGTTAAAGGGACAGGGGGCGCCTCGACGGACTATGGC. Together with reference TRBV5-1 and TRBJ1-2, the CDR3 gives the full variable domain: KAGVTQTPRYLIKTRGQQVTLSCSPISGHRSVSWYQQTPGQGLQFLFEYFSETQRNKGNFPGRFSGRQFSNSRSEMNVSTLELGDSALYLCASRVKGTGGASTDYGYTFGSGTRLTVV.

CDR3 amino acids: CASSAWGGHYTF. CDR3 DNA (partial): TGTGCCAGCTCGGCATGGGGGGGACAC. This chain uses TRBV18 with TRBJ1-2; D may be TRBD1 (6 bases). Read data end 3 residues before the CDR3 end; the end is taken from the germline J gene. The CDR3 loop spans 12 amino acids. From germline, CDR1 is KGHSH and CDR2 LQKENI.

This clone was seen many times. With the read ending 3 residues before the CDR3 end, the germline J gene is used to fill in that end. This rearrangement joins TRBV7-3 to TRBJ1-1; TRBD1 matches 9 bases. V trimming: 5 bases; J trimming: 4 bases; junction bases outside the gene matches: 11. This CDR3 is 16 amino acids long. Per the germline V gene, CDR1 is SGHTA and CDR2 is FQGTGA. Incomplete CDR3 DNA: TGTGCCAGCAGCCCACGCAGACAGGGGGGAGTCACTGAA. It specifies CASSPRRQGGVTE. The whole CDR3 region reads CASSPRRQGGVTEAFF.

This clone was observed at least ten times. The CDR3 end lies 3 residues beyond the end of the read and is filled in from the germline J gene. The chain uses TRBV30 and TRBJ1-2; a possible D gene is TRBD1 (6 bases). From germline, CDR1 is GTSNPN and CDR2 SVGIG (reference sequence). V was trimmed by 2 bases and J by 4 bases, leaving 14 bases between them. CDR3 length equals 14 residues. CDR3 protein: CAWSRAGEGYGYTF. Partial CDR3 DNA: TGTGCCTGGAGTCGGGCAGGGGAGGGCTATGGC.

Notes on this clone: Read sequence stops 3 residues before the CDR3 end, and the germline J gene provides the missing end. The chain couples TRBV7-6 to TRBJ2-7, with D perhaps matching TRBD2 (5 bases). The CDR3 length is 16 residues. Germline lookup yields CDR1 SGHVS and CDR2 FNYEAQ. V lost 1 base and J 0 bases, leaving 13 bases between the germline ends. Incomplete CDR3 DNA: TGTGCCAGCAGCTTAGGTGGCGGACTCCCCTCCTACGAG. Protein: CASSLGGGLPSYE. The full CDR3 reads CASSLGGGLPSYEQYF.

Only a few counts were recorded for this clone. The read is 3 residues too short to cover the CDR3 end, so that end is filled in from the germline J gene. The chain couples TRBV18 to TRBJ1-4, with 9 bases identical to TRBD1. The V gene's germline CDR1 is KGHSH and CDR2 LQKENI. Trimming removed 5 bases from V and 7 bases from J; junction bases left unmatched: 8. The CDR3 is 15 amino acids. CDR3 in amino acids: CASSSGTGPVEKLFF. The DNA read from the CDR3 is TGTGCCAGCTCATCGGGGACAGGGCCGGTTGAAAAA.

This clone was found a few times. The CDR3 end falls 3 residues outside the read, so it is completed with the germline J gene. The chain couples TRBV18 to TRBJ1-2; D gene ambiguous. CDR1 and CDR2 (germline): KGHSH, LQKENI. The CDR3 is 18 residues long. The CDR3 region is CASSGLAGASSSYNDYTF. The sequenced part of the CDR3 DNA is TGTGCCAGCTCCGGACTAGCGGGAGCCTCAAGCTCCTACAATGAC.

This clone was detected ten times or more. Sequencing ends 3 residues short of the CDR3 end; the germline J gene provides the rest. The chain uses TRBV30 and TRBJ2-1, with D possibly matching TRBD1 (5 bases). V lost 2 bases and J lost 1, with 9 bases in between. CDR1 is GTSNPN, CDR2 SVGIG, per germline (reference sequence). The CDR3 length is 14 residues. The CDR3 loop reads CAWSRGQSYNEQFF. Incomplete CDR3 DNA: TGTGCCTGGAGTAGGGGTCAATCCTACAATGAG.

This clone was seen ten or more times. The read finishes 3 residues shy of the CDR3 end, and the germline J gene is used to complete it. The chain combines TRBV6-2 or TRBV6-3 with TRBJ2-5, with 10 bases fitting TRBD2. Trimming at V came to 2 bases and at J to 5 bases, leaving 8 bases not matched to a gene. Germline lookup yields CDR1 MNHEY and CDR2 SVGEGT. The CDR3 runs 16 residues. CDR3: CASSYGAGGPYETQYF. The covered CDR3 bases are TGTGCCAGCAGTTACGGAGCGGGGGGGCCGTATGAGACC.

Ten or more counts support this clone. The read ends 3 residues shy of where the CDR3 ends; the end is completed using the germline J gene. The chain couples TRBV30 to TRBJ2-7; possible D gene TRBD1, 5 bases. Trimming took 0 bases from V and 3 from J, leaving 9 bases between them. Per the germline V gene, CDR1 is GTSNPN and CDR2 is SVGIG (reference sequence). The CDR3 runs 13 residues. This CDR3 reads CAWSVRTYYEQYF. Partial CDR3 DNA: TGTGCCTGGAGTGTAAGGACATACTACGAG.

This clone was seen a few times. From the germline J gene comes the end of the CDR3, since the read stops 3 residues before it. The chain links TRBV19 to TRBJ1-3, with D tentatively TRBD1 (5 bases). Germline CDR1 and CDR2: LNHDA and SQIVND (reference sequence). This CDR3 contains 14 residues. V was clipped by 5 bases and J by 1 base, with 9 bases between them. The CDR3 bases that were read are TGTGCCAGTAGTTCAGGGAATTCTGGAAACACC. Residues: CASSSGNSGNT. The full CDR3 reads CASSSGNSGNTIYF.

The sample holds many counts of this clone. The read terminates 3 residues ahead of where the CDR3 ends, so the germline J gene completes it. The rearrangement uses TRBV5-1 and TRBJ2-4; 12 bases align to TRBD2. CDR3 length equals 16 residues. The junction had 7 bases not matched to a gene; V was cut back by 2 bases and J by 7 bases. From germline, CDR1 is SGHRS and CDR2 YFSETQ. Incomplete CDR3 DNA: TGCGCCAGCAGCTTTACTAGCGGGGGGCTGGGGAACATT. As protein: CASSFTSGGLGNI. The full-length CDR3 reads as CASSFTSGGLGNIQYF.

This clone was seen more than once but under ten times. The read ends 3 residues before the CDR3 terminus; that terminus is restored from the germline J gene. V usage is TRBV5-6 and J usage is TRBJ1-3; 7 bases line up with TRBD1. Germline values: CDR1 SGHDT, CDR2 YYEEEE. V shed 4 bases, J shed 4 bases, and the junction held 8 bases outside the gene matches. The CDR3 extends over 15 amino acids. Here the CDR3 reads CASSLRQGRGNTIYF. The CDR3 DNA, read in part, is TGTGCCAGCAGCCTGCGACAGGGCCGAGGAAACACC.